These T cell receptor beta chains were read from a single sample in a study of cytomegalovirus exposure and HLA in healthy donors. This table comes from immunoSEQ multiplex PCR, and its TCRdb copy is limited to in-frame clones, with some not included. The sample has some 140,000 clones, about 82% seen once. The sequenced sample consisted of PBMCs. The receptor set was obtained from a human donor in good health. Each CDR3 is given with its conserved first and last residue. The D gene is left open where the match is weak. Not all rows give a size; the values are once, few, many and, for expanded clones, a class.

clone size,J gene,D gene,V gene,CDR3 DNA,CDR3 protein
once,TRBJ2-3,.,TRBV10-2,TGCGCCAGCAGTGAGGCGGGGCCCACAGATACGCAGTATTTT,CASSEAGPTDTQYF
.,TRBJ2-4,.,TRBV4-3,TGCGCCAGCAGCCAAGATCAGAGGCCGGCGAACATTCAGTACTTC,CASSQDQRPANIQYF
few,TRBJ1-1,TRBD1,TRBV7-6,TGTGCCAGCAGCTCTGGGACAGGCTCGAACACTGAAGCTTTCTTT,CASSSGTGSNTEAFF
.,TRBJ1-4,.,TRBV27,TGTGCCAGCAGTTTAGTTCAGGGTGCTGAAAAACTGTTTTTT,CASSLVQGAEKLFF
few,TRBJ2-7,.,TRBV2,TGTGCCAGCAGTGGGAGGACAGACGACGAGCAGTACTTC,CASSGRTDDEQYF
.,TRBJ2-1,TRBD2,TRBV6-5,TGTGCCAGCAGGGGACTAGCGGGAGAAGCTGAGCAGTTCTTC,CASRGLAGEAEQFF
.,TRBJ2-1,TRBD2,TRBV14,TGTGCCAGCAGCCAAGATCGGCGAGGACTAGCGGGAGTGCATGAGCAGTTCTTC,CASSQDRRGLAGVHEQFF
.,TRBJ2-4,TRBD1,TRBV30,TGTGCCTGGAGTGTGTTGACAGGGCCCAAAAACATTCAGTACTTC,CAWSVLTGPKNIQYF
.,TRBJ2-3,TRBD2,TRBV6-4,TGTGCCAGCAGTGCGACTAGCGGAACAGATACGCAGTATTTT,CASSATSGTDTQYF
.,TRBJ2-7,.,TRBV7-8,TGTGCCAGCAGCTTACTTCAGGTTAACTACGAGCAGTACTTC,CASSLLQVNYEQYF
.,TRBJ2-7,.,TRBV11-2,TGTGCCAGCAGCCCCCCAGGCAGGGCCCTCTCCTACGAGCAGTACTTC,CASSPPGRALSYEQYF
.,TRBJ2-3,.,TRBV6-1,TGTGCCAGCAGTGTTCAGGGAATCACAGATACGCAGTATTTT,CASSVQGITDTQYF
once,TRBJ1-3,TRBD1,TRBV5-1,TGCGCCAGCAGCTTGGGGCCGGACAGGGGTGGAAACACCATATATTTT,CASSLGPDRGGNTIYF
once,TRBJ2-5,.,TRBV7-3,TGTGCCAGCAGCTTTACGGGAGAAGAGACCCAGTACTTC,CASSFTGEETQYF
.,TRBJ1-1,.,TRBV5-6,TGTGCCAGCAGCGTAACCCGGGACACCATGAACACTGAAGCTTTCTTT,CASSVTRDTMNTEAFF
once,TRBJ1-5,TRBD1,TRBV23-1,TGCGCCAGCAGTCATTCACTCGGGACAGGCTACAATCAGCCCCAGCATTTT,CASSHSLGTGYNQPQHF
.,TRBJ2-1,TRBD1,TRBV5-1,TGCGCCAGCAGCTTGGGACAGGGAAGATACAATGAGCAGTTCTTC,CASSLGQGRYNEQFF
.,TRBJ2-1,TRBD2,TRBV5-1,TGCGCCAGCACCGGACTAGCGGGGGGGCCGGATGAGCAGTTCTTC,CASTGLAGGPDEQFF
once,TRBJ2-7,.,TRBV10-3,TGTGCCATCAGTGAAACAGGTAACGAGCAGTACTTC,CAISETGNEQYF
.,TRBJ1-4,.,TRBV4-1,TGCGCCAGCAGCCAAAGTTCGCGACAGGCGAATGAAAAACTGTTTTTT,CASSQSSRQANEKLFF
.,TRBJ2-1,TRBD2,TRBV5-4,TGTGCCAGCAGCTTGACTAGCGGGGATAATGAGCAGTTCTTC,CASSLTSGDNEQFF
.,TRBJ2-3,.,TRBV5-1,TGCGCCAGCAGCTTGGACTACAGCACAGATACGCAGTATTTT,CASSLDYSTDTQYF
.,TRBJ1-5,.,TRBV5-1,TGCGCCAGCAGCGAACAGGGAAATCAGCCCCAGCATTTT,CASSEQGNQPQHF
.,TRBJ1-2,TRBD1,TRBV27,TGTGCCAGCAGTTTGCTAGCAGACAGGGTTGGCTACACCTTC,CASSLLADRVGYTF
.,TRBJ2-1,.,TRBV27,TGTGCCAGCAGTTTGGAGCCAAACTCCTACAATGAGCAGTTCTTC,CASSLEPNSYNEQFF
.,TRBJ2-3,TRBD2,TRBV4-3,TGCGCCAGCAGCCAAGAGGGGACTAGCGGGGATACGCAGTATTTT,CASSQEGTSGDTQYF
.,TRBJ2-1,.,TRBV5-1,TGCGCCAGCAGGGTAGCGGAAACTTACAATGAGCAGTTCTTC,CASRVAETYNEQFF
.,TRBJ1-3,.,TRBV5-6,TGTGCCAGCAGCTTGCTGGGGGGGGTCCCTGGAAACACCATATATTTT,CASSLLGGVPGNTIYF
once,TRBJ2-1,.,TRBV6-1,TGTGCCAGCAGTGAACACCGCCGGCAGGGGAGGGATGAGCAGTTCTTC,CASSEHRRQGRDEQFF
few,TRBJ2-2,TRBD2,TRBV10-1,TGCGCCAGCACGGCGGGAGTTGGCGGGGAGCTGTTTTTT,CASTAGVGGELFF
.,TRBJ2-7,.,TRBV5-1,TGCGCCAGCAGCTCCGGCTACGAGCAGTACTTC,CASSSGYEQYF
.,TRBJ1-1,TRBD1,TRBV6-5,TGTGCCAGTTTGACAGGGGGGACCACTGAAGCTTTCTTT,CASLTGGTTEAFF
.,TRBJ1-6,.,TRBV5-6,TGTGCCAGCAGCTTGGGTCAGGGCCTTTCACCCCTCCACTTT,CASSLGQGLSPLHF
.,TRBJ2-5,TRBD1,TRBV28,TGTGCCAGCAGTCTCGACAGGGTAGAGACCCAGTACTTC,CASSLDRVETQYF
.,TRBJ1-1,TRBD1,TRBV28,TGTGCCAGCAGGGATCACAGGGGACAGAACACTGAAGCTTTCTTT,CASRDHRGQNTEAFF
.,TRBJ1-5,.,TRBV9,TGTGCCAGCAGCGTAGATAACGGGCCCCAGCATTTT,CASSVDNGPQHF
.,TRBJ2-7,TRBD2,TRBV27,TGTGCCAGCAGTTTATCTATCACTACTAGCGGCCCCGGGGGGCAGTACTTC,CASSLSITTSGPGGQYF
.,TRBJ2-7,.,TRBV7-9,TGTGCCAGCAGCTTTTTAGTGGACGAGGACAGCGCCTACGAGCAGTACTTC,CASSFLVDEDSAYEQYF
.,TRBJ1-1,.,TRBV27,TGTGCCAGCAGTTTACGGCGGATGAACACTGAAGCTTTCTTT,CASSLRRMNTEAFF